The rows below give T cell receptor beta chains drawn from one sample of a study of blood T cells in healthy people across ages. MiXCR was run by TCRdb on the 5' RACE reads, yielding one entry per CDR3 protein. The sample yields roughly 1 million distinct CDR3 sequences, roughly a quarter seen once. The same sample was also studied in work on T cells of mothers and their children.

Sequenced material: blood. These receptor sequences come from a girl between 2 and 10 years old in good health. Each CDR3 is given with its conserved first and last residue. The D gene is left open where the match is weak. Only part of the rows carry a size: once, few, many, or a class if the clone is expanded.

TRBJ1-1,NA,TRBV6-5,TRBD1,CASRPPQGANTEAFF,TGTGCCAGCAGGCCCCCACAGGGGGCGAACACTGAAGCTTTCTTT
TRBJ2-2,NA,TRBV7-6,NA,CASSLEWAGNTGELFF,TGTGCCAGCAGCTTAGAATGGGCCGGGAACACCGGGGAGCTGTTTTTT
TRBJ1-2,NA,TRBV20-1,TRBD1,CSASENTGGPRGYTF,TGCAGTGCTAGCGAAAATACAGGGGGCCCCAGGGGCTACACCTTC
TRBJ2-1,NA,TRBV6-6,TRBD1,CASSPRQGKQDEQFF,TGTGCCAGCAGTCCTAGACAGGGCAAGCAGGATGAGCAGTTCTTC
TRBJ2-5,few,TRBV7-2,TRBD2,CASSLGASGGIVTQYF,TGTGCCAGCAGCTTAGGGGCTAGCGGGGGTATAGTGACCCAGTACTTC
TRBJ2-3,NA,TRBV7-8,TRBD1,CASSSGGDRADTQYF,TGTGCCAGCAGCTCTGGGGGGGACAGGGCAGATACGCAGTATTTT
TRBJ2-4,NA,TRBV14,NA,CASSQITSHIQYF,TGTGCCAGCAGCCAAATTACTAGCCACATTCAGTACTTC
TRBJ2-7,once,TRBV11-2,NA,CASSLTGADYISYEQYF,TGTGCCAGCAGCTTAACGGGGGCGGATTATATCTCCTACGAGCAGTACTTC
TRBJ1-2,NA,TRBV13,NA,CASSDPEGVGEAGYTF,TGTGCCAGCAGTGACCCCGAAGGGGTGGGGGAAGCTGGCTACACCTTC
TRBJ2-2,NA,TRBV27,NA,CASSREENTGELFF,TGTGCCAGCAGTCGAGAGGAAAACACCGGGGAGCTGTTTTTT
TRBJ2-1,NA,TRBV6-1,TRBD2,CASVGGSLNEQFF,TGTGCCAGCGTGGGCGGGAGCCTCAATGAGCAGTTCTTC
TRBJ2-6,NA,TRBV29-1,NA,CSVGPEAGANVLTF,TGCAGCGTCGGGCCTGAGGCCGGGGCCAACGTCCTGACTTTC
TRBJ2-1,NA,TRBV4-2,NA,CASSQGLGAYEQFF,TGTGCCAGCAGCCAAGGTCTAGGGGCGTATGAGCAGTTCTTC
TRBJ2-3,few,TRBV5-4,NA,CASSEGLRSTDTQYF,TGTGCCAGCAGTGAGGGCCTGCGGAGCACAGATACGCAGTATTTT
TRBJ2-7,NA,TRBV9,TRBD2,CASSVGGGRDSYEQYF,TGTGCCAGCAGCGTAGGTGGCGGGAGGGACTCGTACGAGCAGTACTTC
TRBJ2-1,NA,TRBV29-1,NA,CSVGDGLIF,TGCAGCGTTGGGGACGGACTTATCTTC
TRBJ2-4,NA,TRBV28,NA,CASRSGNIQYF,TGTGCCAGCAGGTCAGGGAACATTCAGTACTTC
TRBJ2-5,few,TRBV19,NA,CASPGEGAETQYF,TGTGCCAGTCCGGGAGAGGGGGCAGAGACCCAGTACTTC
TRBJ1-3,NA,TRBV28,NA,CIVVSGNTIYF,TGTATAGTAGTCTCTGGAAACACCATATATTTT
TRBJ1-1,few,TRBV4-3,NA,CASSQDLLGQNTEAFF,TGCGCCAGCAGCCAAGATCTGTTAGGACAGAACACTGAAGCTTTCTTT
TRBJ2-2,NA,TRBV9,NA,CASSVGGLALAGELFF,TGTGCCAGCAGCGTAGGCGGCCTGGCTCTTGCCGGGGAGCTGTTTTTT
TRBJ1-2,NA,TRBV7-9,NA,CTSDFNYGYTF,TGTACTAGTGATTTTAACTATGGCTACACCTTC
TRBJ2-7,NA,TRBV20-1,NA,CSAAPEAIREQYF,TGCAGTGCTGCCCCCGAAGCTATACGGGAGCAGTACTTC
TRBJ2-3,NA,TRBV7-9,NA,CASRPRGDLTDTQYF,TGTGCCAGCCGCCCCAGGGGAGACCTCACAGATACGCAGTATTTT
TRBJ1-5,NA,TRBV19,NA,CASSPLGGEVGDTQHF,TGTGCCAGTAGCCCCCTAGGAGGGGAAGTCGGAGATACGCAGCATTTT
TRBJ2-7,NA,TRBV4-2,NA,CASSQDAHLGDEQYF,TGTGCCAGCAGCCAAGATGCCCACCTAGGAGACGAGCAGTACTTC
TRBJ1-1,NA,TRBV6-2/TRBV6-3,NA,CASSYRGRDTEAFF,TGTGCCAGCAGTTACCGCGGGAGGGACACTGAAGCTTTCTTT
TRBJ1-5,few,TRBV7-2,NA,CASSRGRDGSNQPQHF,TGTGCCAGCAGCCGAGGCAGGGATGGTAGCAATCAGCCCCAGCATTTT
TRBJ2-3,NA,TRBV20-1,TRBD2,CSATRTSGSANTDTQYF,TGCAGTGCAACCCGGACTAGCGGCTCGGCGAACACAGATACGCAGTATTTT
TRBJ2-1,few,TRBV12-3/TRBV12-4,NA,CASSSALSSYNEQFF,TGTGCCAGCAGTTCGGCCCTAAGCTCCTACAATGAGCAGTTCTTC
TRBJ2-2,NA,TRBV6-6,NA,CASSYVGGRTGELFF,TGTGCCAGCAGTTATGTCGGGGGAAGGACCGGGGAGCTGTTTTTT
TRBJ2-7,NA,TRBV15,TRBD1,CATSTVLAPTGETYEQYF,TGTGCCACCAGCACAGTTCTAGCCCCAACAGGGGAAACCTACGAGCAGTACTTC
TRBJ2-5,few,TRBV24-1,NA,CATSDSPSRTQYF,TGTGCCACCAGTGATTCGCCGTCGAGAACCCAGTACTTC
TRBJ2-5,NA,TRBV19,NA,CASNLGMGETQYF,TGTGCCAGTAATCTAGGGATGGGAGAGACCCAGTACTTC
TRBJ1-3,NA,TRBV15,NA,CATRATFSGNTIYF,TGTGCCACCAGGGCGACCTTCTCTGGAAACACCATATATTTT
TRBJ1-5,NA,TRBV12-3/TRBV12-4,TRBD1,CASSLFGTGSQPQHF,TGTGCCAGCAGTTTGTTCGGGACAGGTAGTCAGCCCCAGCATTTT
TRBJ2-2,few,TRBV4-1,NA,CASSPGLGRTGELFF,TGCGCCAGCAGCCCGGGACTTGGGAGGACCGGGGAGCTGTTTTTT
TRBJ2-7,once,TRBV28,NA,CVSRLQVGGEQYF,TGTGTCAGCAGATTACAGGTGGGGGGCGAGCAGTACTTC
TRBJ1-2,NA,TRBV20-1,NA,CSAIGDRVVF,TGCAGTGCTATAGGGGATAGGGTAGTGTTC
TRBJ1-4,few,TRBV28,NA,CASSLLWGEIEKLFF,TGTGCCAGCAGTTTACTTTGGGGGGAAATCGAAAAACTGTTTTTT
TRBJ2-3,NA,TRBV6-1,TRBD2,CASSEKREADTQYF,TGTGCCAGCAGTGAAAAGCGGGAGGCAGATACGCAGTATTTT
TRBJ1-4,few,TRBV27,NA,CAGSLRGLTNEKLFF,TGTGCCGGCAGTTTAAGGGGCCTTACTAATGAAAAACTGTTTTTT
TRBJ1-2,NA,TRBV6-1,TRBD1,CASRDREYYGYTF,TGTGCCAGCAGAGACAGGGAGTACTATGGCTACACCTTC
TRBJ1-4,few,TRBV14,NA,CASSQGRGGASNEKLFF,TGTGCCAGCAGCCAAGGTCGCGGGGGGGCCTCTAATGAAAAACTGTTTTTT
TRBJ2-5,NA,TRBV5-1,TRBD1,CASSPAGSRTGQETQYF,TGCGCCAGCAGCCCCGCGGGCTCCCGGACAGGGCAAGAGACCCAGTACTTC
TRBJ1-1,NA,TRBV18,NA,CASSPETGNTEAFF,TGTGCCAGCTCACCGGAGACGGGAAACACTGAAGCTTTCTTT
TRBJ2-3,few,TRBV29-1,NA,CSVEDDLTDTQYF,TGCAGCGTTGAAGACGACCTCACAGATACGCAGTATTTT
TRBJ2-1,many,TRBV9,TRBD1,CASSVDGQGDEQFF,TGTGCCAGCAGCGTAGACGGACAGGGCGATGAGCAGTTCTTC
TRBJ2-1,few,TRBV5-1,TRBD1,CASSLVTGPSYNEQFF,TGCGCCAGCAGCTTGGTGACAGGGCCATCCTACAATGAGCAGTTCTTC
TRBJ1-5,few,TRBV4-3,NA,CASSQDLGDQPQHF,TGCGCCAGCAGCCAAGACTTGGGGGATCAGCCCCAGCATTTT
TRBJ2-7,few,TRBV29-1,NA,CSVGVGIGTYEQYF,TGCAGCGTTGGGGTGGGCATTGGAACCTACGAGCAGTACTTC
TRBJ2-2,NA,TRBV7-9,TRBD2,CASSLSGGSNTGELFF,TGTGCCAGCAGCTTAAGCGGGGGATCGAACACCGGGGAGCTGTTTTTT
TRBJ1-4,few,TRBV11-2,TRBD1,CASSFPGQGARDEKLLF,TGTGCCAGCAGCTTCCCGGGACAGGGGGCTAGAGATGAAAAACTGCTTTTT
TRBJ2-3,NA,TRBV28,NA,CASSPAWGTQYF,TGTGCCAGCAGTCCTGCTTGGGGTACGCAGTATTTT